Presented here are 18 T cell receptor beta chains from one specimen sequenced in a study of control samples from healthy donors and cancer patients. TCRdb's copy holds only in-frame clones and misses some; the assay was immunoSEQ multiplex PCR. The table lists approximately 150,000 clones, roughly 88% of them singletons, with more than 1.5% in the top ten. Material for sequencing was blood. The receptors were sampled from a man aged 18 to 30 in good health.

This chain joins TRBV7-2 and TRBJ1-6; 7 nucleotides match TRBD1. The CDR3 consists of 15 residues. CDR1 is SGHTA, CDR2 FQGNSA, per germline. V lost 5 bases to trimming and J lost 9 bases; unmatched junction nucleotides: 10. The CDR3 DNA reads TGTGCCAGCAGCCTCCACAGGGGAATGGTTTCACCCCTCCACTTT. It codes for CASSLHRGMVSPLHF.

The chain employs TRBV6-2 or TRBV6-3 and TRBJ1-5, with D uncertain. CDR1 is MNHEY, CDR2 SVGEGT, per germline. CDR3 length equals 17 residues. Trimming removed 2 bases at V and 0 bases at J, with 14 bases between. The CDR3 DNA sequence: TGTGCCAGCAGTTACCCCTCTGACGGAATTAGCAATCAGCCCCAGCATTTT. This gives the protein CASSYPSDGISNQPQHF.

V gene TRBV11-2 combines with J gene TRBJ1-4; perhaps TRBD1 as D (6 bases). V lost 5 bases to trimming and J lost 4 bases, with 20 bases between them. Germline CDR1 SGHAT, CDR2 FQNNGV. The CDR3 is 17 residues long. CDR3 bases: TGTGCCAGCAGCCCCGCGATGGGGGCAGCTAATAATGAAAAACTGTTTTTT. Amino acid sequence: CASSPAMGAANNEKLFF. The whole variable domain, remainder taken from reference TRBV11-2 and TRBJ1-4, is EAGVAQSPRYKIIEKRQSVAFWCNPISGHATLYWYQQILGQGPKLLIQFQNNGVVDDSQLPKDRFSAERLKGVDSTLKIQPAKLEDSAVYLCASSPAMGAANNEKLFFGSGTQLSVL.

The chain couples TRBV6-5 to TRBJ2-7, with D perhaps matching TRBD2 (5 bases). This CDR3 is built from 14 residues. Germline V gene lookup returns CDR1 MNHEY and CDR2 SVGAGI. Trimming stripped 4 bases from V and 9 bases from J, with 19 bases between. The CDR3 loop is CASSSRGLSVGQYF. CDR3 DNA sequence: TGTGCCAGCAGTTCCAGAGGACTGAGTGTTGGGCAGTACTTC.

This clone came up a few times. V gene TRBV4-2 combines with J gene TRBJ1-6, with D possibly being TRBD1 (5 bases). V was shortened by 0 bases and J by 10 bases, with 19 bases between the two germline ends. The germline CDR1 and CDR2 sequences are LGHNA and YNFKEQ. CDR3 size: 17 residues. DNA for the CDR3: TGTGCCAGCAGCCAAGATGACAGAGGAGGGAGACGCTCACCCCTCCACTTT. This sequence encodes CASSQDDRGGRRSPLHF.

The rearrangement uses TRBV5-4 and TRBJ2-2; a weak D match, TRBD1 (6 bases). Trimming took 0 bases from V and 1 from J, leaving 7 bases between them. Germline CDR1 reads SGHNT; CDR2 reads YYREEE (reference sequence). The CDR3 runs 15 residues. The CDR3 DNA follows: TGTGCCAGCAGCTTGGCGACAGGGAACACCGGGGAGCTGTTTTTT. This gives the protein CASSLATGNTGELFF.

V is TRBV18 and J is TRBJ2-5; the D is unclear. CDR1 is KGHSH and CDR2 is LQKENI in the germline V gene. This CDR3 has 13 amino acids. V lost 2 bases, J lost 5 bases, and 9 bases lay in between. DNA for the CDR3: TGTGCCAGCTCACCATCTGCTCTTGAGACCCAGTACTTC. It yields the protein CASSPSALETQYF.

The V gene is TRBV9, the J gene TRBJ1-3; D is unclear. Trimming pared 0 bases from V and 7 bases from J, leaving 14 bases between. The CDR3 runs to 15 residues. Germline V gene sequence: CDR1 SGDLS, CDR2 YYNGEE. CDR3 loop: CASSVDIRVGNTIYF. The CDR3 DNA reads as TGTGCCAGCAGCGTAGATATCCGCGTTGGGAACACCATATATTTT. The full variable domain, in which reference TRBV9 and TRBJ1-3 provide the parts outside the CDR3, is DSGVTQTPKHLITATGQRVTLRCSPRSGDLSVYWYQQSLDQGLQFLIQYYNGEERAKGNILERFSAQQFPDLHSELNLSSLELGDSALYFCASSVDIRVGNTIYFGEGSWLTVV.

This rearrangement joins TRBV7-8 to TRBJ2-7, with 7 bases fitting TRBD1. The length of the CDR3 is 13 residues. Germline V CDR1 and CDR2: SGHVS, FQNEAQ. Trimming at V came to 3 bases and at J to 6 bases, leaving 5 bases not matched to a gene. Here the CDR3 DNA reads TGTGCCAGCAGCTTCTACAGGGGCCGCGAGCAGTACTTC. Protein: CASSFYRGREQYF.

V is TRBV3-1 (or the pseudogene TRBV3-2) and J is TRBJ1-5; D not certain. Trimming removed 0 bases from V and 0 bases from J, with 0 bases in between. CDR1 and CDR2 (germline): LGHDT, YNNKEL (reference sequence). CDR3 length equals 13 residues. The chain's CDR3 is CASSQDSNQPQHF. CDR3 nucleotides: TGTGCCAGCAGCCAAGATAGCAATCAGCCCCAGCATTTT.

The chain joins TRBV10-3 to TRBJ2-5; TRBD1 agrees at 8 bases. V was clipped by 3 bases and J by 4 bases; unmatched bases: 10. The CDR3 spans 16 residues. Germline V gene sequence: CDR1 ENHRY, CDR2 SYGVKD. The CDR3 DNA sequence: TGTGCCATCAGTGAAGGGCAGGGGGCGAAGGGAGAGACCCAGTACTTC. This sequence encodes CAISEGQGAKGETQYF.

The chain joins TRBV4-2 to TRBJ1-6, with D possibly TRBD1 on 5 matching bases. The CDR3 consists of 17 residues. The germline V and J ends were trimmed by 0 bases and 10 bases, with 19 bases remaining between them. Germline V CDR1 and CDR2: LGHNA, YNFKEQ. CDR3 bases: TGTGCCAGCAGCCAAGATTTTAGGGACCCTATCGGCTCACCCCTCCACTTT. Translation: CASSQDFRDPIGSPLHF.

In DNA, the CDR3 is TGTGCCAGCAGCTTGGCCTCCTCACCCCTCCACTTT. Translated, it gives CASSLASSPLHF. This sequence joins TRBV5-6 and TRBJ1-6; no clear D. CDR3 length: 12 residues. The ends were cut back, 0 bases at V and 10 bases at J, with 5 bases in the middle. In germline, CDR1 is SGHDT, CDR2 YYEEEE.

This clone was observed a single time. CDR3 sequence reads: CASSPAWETQYF. The CDR3 region has the DNA TGTGCCAGCAGCCCCGCCTGGGAGACCCAGTACTTC. V usage is TRBV7-2 and J usage is TRBJ2-5; D remains ambiguous. The CDR3 is made up of 12 amino acids. Germline V gene data show CDR1 as SGHTA and CDR2 as FQGNSA. V lost 5 bases to trimming and J lost 5 bases, with 9 bases between them.

The rearrangement joins TRBV3-1 (or the pseudogene TRBV3-2) to TRBJ2-5; D call uncertain. The CDR3 is 10 amino acids. Deletions cut 8 bases from V and 4 bases from J, with 5 bases between. Germline loops: CDR1 LGHDT, CDR2 YNNKEL (reference sequence). The CDR3 coding sequence is TGTGCCAGCGATCCAGAGACCCAGTACTTC. Translation: CASDPETQYF.

V usage is TRBV27 and J usage is TRBJ2-5; D is unresolved. The CDR3 consists of 13 residues. Germline CDR1 and CDR2: MNHEY and SMNVEV (reference sequence). V was clipped by 5 bases and J by 0 bases, with 7 bases between them. The CDR3 coding sequence is TGTGCCAGCAGTACTACGTACCAAGAGACCCAGTACTTC. Amino acids: CASSTTYQETQYF.

This chain links TRBV2 with TRBJ1-6; D is unresolved. Trimming took 2 bases from V and 0 from J, leaving 5 bases between them. Germline V gene lookup returns CDR1 SNHLY and CDR2 FYNNEI. This CDR3 spans 15 amino acids. In DNA, the CDR3 is TGTGCCAGCAGTGAATTTAGCTCCTATAATTCACCCCTCCACTTT. Its protein is CASSEFSSYNSPLHF.

The chain is built from TRBV5-3 and TRBJ1-5; no clear D gene. TRBV5-3 is noted as an ORF with a role that remains uncertain. The V end was cut by 0 bases, the J end by 6 bases, with 10 bases between. CDR3 length: 14 residues. The CDR3 spells CARSLGTEGQPQHF. Written as DNA, the CDR3 is TGTGCCAGAAGCTTGGGAACAGAAGGTCAGCCCCAGCATTTT.